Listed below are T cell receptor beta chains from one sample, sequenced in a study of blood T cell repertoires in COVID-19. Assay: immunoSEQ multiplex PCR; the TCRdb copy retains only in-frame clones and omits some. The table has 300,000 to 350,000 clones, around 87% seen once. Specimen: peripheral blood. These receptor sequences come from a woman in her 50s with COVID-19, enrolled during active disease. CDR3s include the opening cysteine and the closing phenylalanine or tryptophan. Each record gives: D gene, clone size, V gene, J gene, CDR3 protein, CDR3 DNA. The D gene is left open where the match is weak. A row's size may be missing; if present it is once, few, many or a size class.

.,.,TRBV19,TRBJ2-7,CASSPPRGRGGEQYF,TGTGCCAGTAGTCCCCCGCGGGGACGGGGTGGTGAGCAGTACTTC
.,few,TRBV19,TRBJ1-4,CASSISGRTNEKLFF,TGTGCCAGTAGTATATCAGGGCGGACTAATGAAAAACTGTTTTTT
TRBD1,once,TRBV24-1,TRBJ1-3,CATSPGQANTIYF,TGTGCCACCAGTCCGGGACAGGCTAACACCATATATTTT
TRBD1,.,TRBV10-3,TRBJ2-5,CAISPGGAARFEETQYF,TGTGCCATCAGTCCAGGGGGCGCGGCACGGTTTGAAGAGACCCAGTACTTC
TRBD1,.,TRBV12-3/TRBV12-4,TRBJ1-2,CASRDRVLDGYTF,TGTGCCAGCAGGGACAGGGTGCTTGATGGCTACACCTTC
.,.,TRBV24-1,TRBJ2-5,CATSDTGPSKETQYF,TGTGCCACCAGTGATACCGGTCCCTCGAAGGAGACCCAGTACTTC
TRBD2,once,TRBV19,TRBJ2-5,CASSLAGVGAETQYF,TGTGCCAGTAGCCTAGCGGGAGTAGGGGCGGAGACCCAGTACTTC
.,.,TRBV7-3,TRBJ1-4,CASSWGGRSRNLEKLFF,TGTGCCAGCAGTTGGGGGGGCAGGAGCCGTAATTTGGAAAAACTGTTTTTT
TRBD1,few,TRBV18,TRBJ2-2,CASSTGTDSGELFF,TGTGCCAGCTCAACCGGGACAGATTCCGGGGAGCTGTTTTTT
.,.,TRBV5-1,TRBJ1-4,CASSLLATNEKLFF,TGCGCCAGCAGCTTGCTTGCAACTAATGAAAAACTGTTTTTT
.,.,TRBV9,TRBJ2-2,CASSVSTGNTGELFF,TGTGCCAGCAGCGTGTCGACAGGGAACACCGGGGAGCTGTTTTTT
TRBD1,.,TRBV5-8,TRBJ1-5,CASSLVQGAQPQHF,TGTGCCAGCAGCTTGGTGCAGGGGGCCCAGCCCCAGCATTTT
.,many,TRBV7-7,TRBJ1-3,CASSLSLNSGNTIYF,TGTGCTAGCAGCTTAAGCCTGAACTCTGGAAACACCATATATTTT
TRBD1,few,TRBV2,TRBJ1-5,CASRGTGGWDQPQHF,TGTGCCAGCAGGGGAACAGGGGGCTGGGATCAGCCCCAGCATTTT
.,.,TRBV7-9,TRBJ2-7,CASRTDRSYEQYF,TGTGCCAGCAGGACGGATAGGAGCTACGAGCAGTACTTC
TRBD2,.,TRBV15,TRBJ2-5,CATSRASGRRQETQYF,TGTGCCACCAGCAGAGCAAGCGGGAGGAGGCAAGAGACCCAGTACTTC
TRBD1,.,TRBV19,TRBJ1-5,CASRLSGTAYSNQPQHF,TGTGCCAGTAGACTATCAGGGACAGCTTATAGCAATCAGCCCCAGCATTTT
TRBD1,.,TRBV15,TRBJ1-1,CATSRPGQGASAAFF,TGTGCCACCAGCAGACCCGGACAGGGGGCGTCGGCGGCTTTCTTT
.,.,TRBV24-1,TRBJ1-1,CATRQGMNTEAFF,TGTGCCACCAGGCAGGGGATGAACACTGAAGCTTTCTTT
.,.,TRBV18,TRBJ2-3,CASSQLRTDTQYF,TGTGCCAGCTCACAGCTGCGCACAGATACGCAGTATTTT
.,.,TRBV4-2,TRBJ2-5,CASSFSEAGETQYF,TGTGCCAGCAGTTTCTCTGAGGCGGGGGAGACCCAGTACTTC
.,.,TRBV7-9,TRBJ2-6,CASSWNQGANVLTF,TGTGCCAGCAGCTGGAACCAGGGCGCCAACGTCCTGACTTTC
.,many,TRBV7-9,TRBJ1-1,CASTSRRDTEAFF,TGTGCCAGCACCTCCCGCAGGGACACTGAAGCTTTCTTT
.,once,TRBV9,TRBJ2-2,CASSVAGGELFF,TGTGCCAGCAGCGTAGCCGGGGGGGAGCTGTTTTTT
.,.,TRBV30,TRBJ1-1,CAWSVRGNTEAFF,TGTGCCTGGAGTGTCCGAGGCAACACTGAAGCTTTCTTT
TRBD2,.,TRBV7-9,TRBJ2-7,CASIGTGLAGEQYF,TGTGCCAGCATCGGAACGGGACTAGCGGGGGAGCAGTACTTC
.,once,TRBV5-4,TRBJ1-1,CASSLPRVNTEAFF,TGTGCCAGCAGCTTGCCCCGGGTGAACACTGAAGCTTTCTTT
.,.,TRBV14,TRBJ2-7,CASSQGRDYEQYF,TGTGCCAGCAGCCAAGGCAGGGACTACGAGCAGTACTTC